What follows are 5 T cell receptor beta chains derived from one specimen sequenced in a study of OX40 agonist ivuxolimab in advanced cancers. Here immunoSEQ multiplex PCR was the method, and the copy in TCRdb shows in-frame clones only, minus some. The sample contains 75,000 to 100,000 clones, 70% to 90% of which appear only once. Sequencing used CD4+ or CD8+ T cells sorted from blood, obtained in a trial of the OX40 agonist ivuxolimab. Source of these receptors: an adult with an advanced solid tumor such as melanoma, head and neck, liver or kidney cancer.

The chain employs TRBV7-9 and TRBJ1-1; 8 positions agree with TRBD1. The junction had 3 bases not matched to a gene; V was cut back by 5 bases and J by 1 base. Germline V lookup: CDR1 SEHNR, CDR2 FQNEAQ (reference sequence). The CDR3 totals 14 residues. The CDR3 protein is CASSRQGRNTEAFF. DNA of the CDR3: TGTGCCAGCAGCCGACAGGGGAGGAACACTGAAGCTTTCTTT.

The chain carries TRBV6-5 and TRBJ2-1, with TRBD2 matching 7 bases. V trimming: 0 bases; J trimming: 9 bases; junction bases outside the gene matches: 2. The CDR3 consists of 13 residues. Germline V lookup: CDR1 MNHEY, CDR2 SVGAGI. DNA for the CDR3: TGTGCCAGCAGTTACTCCTGGACTAGTGAGCAGTTCTTC. Encoded protein: CASSYSWTSEQFF.

The V and J genes are TRBV7-6 and TRBJ1-1; D is ambiguous. Germline lookup yields CDR1 SGHVS and CDR2 FNYEAQ. The CDR3 contains 14 residues. V lost 5 bases and J 6 bases, leaving 16 bases between the germline ends. CDR3: CASSPAPGKAEAFF. In DNA form, the CDR3 reads TGTGCCAGCAGCCCAGCCCCAGGAAAGGCTGAAGCTTTCTTT.

The chain employs TRBV2 and TRBJ2-3; tentatively, D is TRBD1 (6 bases). Trimming removed 5 bases from V and 7 bases from J, with 10 bases in between. The germline V gene has CDR1 SNHLY and CDR2 FYNNEI. The CDR3 consists of 12 residues. As DNA, the CDR3 is TGTGCCAGCAGTCTTACAGGGTATACGCAGTATTTT. Its translation: CASSLTGYTQYF.

The CDR3 nucleotides are TGCGCCAGCAGCCAGGGACTAGCGGGGGCTACACGAGCAGATACGCAGTATTTT. It codes for CASSQGLAGATRADTQYF. This chain connects TRBV5-1 to TRBJ2-3; TRBD2 matches 14 bases. V gave up 4 bases and J gave up 4 bases; unmatched junction bases: 11. The CDR3 runs to 18 residues. Germline V gives CDR1 SGHRS, CDR2 YFSETQ.